This T cell receptor beta chain comes out of a study of cytomegalovirus exposure and HLA in healthy donors. PCR amplification relied on 60 Vbeta primers (plus 13 Jbeta primers). The repertoire was sequenced with immunoSEQ multiplex PCR; TCRdb's copy has only in-frame clones and lacks some. The sample has under 250,000 clones, around 73% seen once; the top ten hold roughly 3%. Study-wide results and caveats: An Asian-associated ancestry cluster reportedly showed fewer N-insertions than the roughly 670-donor mean in a later analysis. An analysis done earlier found most TCR beta V segments productive about 90% or about 30% of the time.

About this clone itself: Antigen unknown. At one end the junction does not follow the germline gene, possibly because of a read error.

The CDR3 sequence is 15 residues long. Germline CDR1 reads MGHDK; CDR2 reads SYGVNS. Input material: PBMCs. The clonotype was recovered from a woman aged 30 to 39 in good health and CMV-seronegative. The rearrangement uses TRBV25-1 and TRBJ1-6; D not certain. CDR3 amino acids: CASTMGLGDNSPPHF. CDR3 in DNA: TGTGCCAGCACAATGGGCCTCGGGGATAATTCACCCCCCCACTTT.